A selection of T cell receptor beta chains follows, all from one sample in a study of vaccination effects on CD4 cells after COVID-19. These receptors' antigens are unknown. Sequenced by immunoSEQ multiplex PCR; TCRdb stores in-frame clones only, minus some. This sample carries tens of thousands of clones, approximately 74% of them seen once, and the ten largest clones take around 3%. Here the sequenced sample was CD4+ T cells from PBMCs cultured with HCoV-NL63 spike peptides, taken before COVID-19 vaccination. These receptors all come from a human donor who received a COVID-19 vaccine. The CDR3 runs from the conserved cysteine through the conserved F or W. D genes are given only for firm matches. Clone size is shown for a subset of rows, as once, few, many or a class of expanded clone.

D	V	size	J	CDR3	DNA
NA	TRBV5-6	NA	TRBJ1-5	CASSLLQGDQPQHF	TGTGCCAGCAGCTTGTTACAGGGCGATCAGCCCCAGCATTTT
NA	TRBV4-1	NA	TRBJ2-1	CASSQASSSYNEQFF	TGCGCCAGCAGCCAAGCTAGTAGCTCCTACAATGAGCAGTTCTTC
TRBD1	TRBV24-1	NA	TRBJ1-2	CATSAGGGNYGYTF	TGTGCCACCAGTGCAGGGGGAGGGAACTATGGCTACACCTTC
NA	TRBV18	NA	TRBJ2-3	CASSPPPSVGTDTQYF	TGTGCCAGCTCACCACCTCCGAGTGTGGGGACAGATACGCAGTATTTT
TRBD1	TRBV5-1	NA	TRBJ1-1	CASSLYPGTGNTEAFF	TGCGCCAGCAGCTTGTACCCCGGGACAGGGAACACTGAAGCTTTCTTT
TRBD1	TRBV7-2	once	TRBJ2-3	CASSVWDRGTDTQYF	TGTGCCAGCAGCGTATGGGACAGGGGTACAGATACGCAGTATTTT
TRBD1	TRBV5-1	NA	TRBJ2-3	CASSFSTGANTDTQYF	TGCGCCAGCAGCTTTTCGACAGGGGCTAACACAGATACGCAGTATTTT
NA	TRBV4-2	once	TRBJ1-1	CASSQELSGTEAFF	TGTGCCAGCAGCCAAGAGTTGAGCGGCACTGAAGCTTTCTTT
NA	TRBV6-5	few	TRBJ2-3	CASWRTVVMVDTQYF	TGTGCCAGCTGGAGGACAGTCGTAATGGTAGATACGCAGTATTTT
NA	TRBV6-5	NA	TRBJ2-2	CASSYQVRDTGELFF	TGTGCCAGCAGTTACCAGGTTCGGGACACCGGGGAGCTGTTTTTT
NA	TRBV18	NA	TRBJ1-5	CASSRRRYSNQPQHF	TGTGCCAGCTCTCGACGGAGATATAGCAATCAGCCCCAGCATTTT
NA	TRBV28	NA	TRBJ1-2	CASRQARGNYYGYTF	TGTGCCAGCAGACAAGCCCGCGGGAATTACTATGGCTACACCTTC
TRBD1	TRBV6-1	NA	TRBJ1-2	CASSEGQGRIGYTF	TGTGCCAGCAGTGAGGGACAGGGGAGGATCGGCTACACCTTC
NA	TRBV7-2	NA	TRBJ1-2	CASSQNGGKKNYGYTF	TGTGCCAGCAGCCAAAACGGGGGAAAGAAGAACTATGGCTACACCTTC
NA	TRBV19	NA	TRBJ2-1	CASSILNIRELFF	TGTGCCAGTAGTATCCTTAACATAAGGGAACTGTTCTTC
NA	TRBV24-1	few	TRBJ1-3	CATSDPSSGNTIYF	TGTGCCACCAGTGACCCCTCCTCTGGAAACACCATATATTTT
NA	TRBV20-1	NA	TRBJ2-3	CSASRTVSDTQYF	TGCAGTGCTAGTAGGACAGTCTCAGATACGCAGTATTTT
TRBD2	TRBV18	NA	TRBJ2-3	CASSPPGTSGDTQYF	TGTGCCAGCTCACCACCGGGGACTAGCGGCGATACGCAGTATTTT
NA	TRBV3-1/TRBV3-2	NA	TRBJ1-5	CASGRQDRPQHF	TGTGCCAGCGGTAGGCAGGATCGACCCCAGCATTTT
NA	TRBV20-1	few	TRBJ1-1	CSASPYVEGMNTEAFF	TGCAGTGCTAGTCCCTATGTGGAGGGTATGAACACTGAAGCTTTCTTT
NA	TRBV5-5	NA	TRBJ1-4	CASSPLFTFGASNEKLFF	TGTGCCAGCAGCCCTCTGTTCACGTTTGGAGCAAGTAATGAAAAACTGTTTTTT
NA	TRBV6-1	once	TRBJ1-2	CASSEALANYGYTF	TGTGCCAGCAGTGAAGCTTTGGCTAACTATGGCTACACCTTC
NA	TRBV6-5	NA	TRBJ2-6	CASSYAGANVLTF	TGTGCCAGCAGTTACGCCGGGGCCAACGTCCTGACTTTC